This T cell receptor beta chain was documented in a study of T cells after posttransplantation cyclophosphamide. Study conclusions and caveats: TRB clonality was highly associated with recipient CMV seropositivity and reactivation. Donor-recipient repertoire similarity was low at 1-2 months, rising over year one. Skin or GI-infiltrating T cells shared few TRB sequences with blood.

Busulfan-fludarabine conditioning, marrow transplant, and cyclophosphamide on days +3 and +4 were administered. Germline V gene lookup returns CDR1 WSHSY and CDR2 SAAADI. The CDR3 totals 13 residues. The germline V and J ends were trimmed by 1 base and 4 bases, with 8 bases remaining between them. This clone occurred many times. Its antigen is still unknown. The table came from immunoSEQ multiplex PCR; TCRdb's copy has only in-frame clones and leaves some out. The repertoire has approximately 25,000 clones, none seen only once; the ten largest take 1.8%. The genes are TRBV10-2 and TRBJ2-7; D not certain. Sequenced here: PBMCs, sampled after allogeneic stem cell transplant with posttransplant cyclophosphamide. The sequence derives from a male patient aged 18-30 years who received an allogeneic stem cell transplant from a related donor, was CMV-positive, and had no GVHD. A share of the T cells may be of graft donor origin. CDR3 coding DNA: TGCGCCAGCAGTGAGTACATAAAATACGAGCAGTACTTC. It yields the protein CASSEYIKYEQYF.